Reported below is one T cell receptor (beta chain). This clone was observed a few times. Its target antigen remains unknown. Base qualities are missing; no much larger clone stands one base away. These data are taken from a study of blood T cell repertoires in COVID-19 (TCRdb year 2020). For the wider study: Samples covering the acute and convalescent phases of COVID-19 were provided by collaborators in the United States, Italy and Spain. Deeply sampled blood TCRbeta repertoires from subjects exposed to, actively infected with, or recovered from COVID-19 were included in the dataset. The material from the prospective study consisted of cDNA or gDNA derived from T cells, B-cell-depleted T cells, or PBMCs. The repertoires were made available in a free public database intended to serve as a resource for research on the immune response to SARS-CoV-2. Where HLA class I and class II types were available, the types were taken from metadata supplied by the sample provider, not from assay-based typing. The samples were drawn from two sources: the first 160 participants of the ongoing ImmuneRACE study, and approximately 1,300 subjects contributed by 6 global collaborators. A de-identified subject ID, COVID-19 status, age in years and sex were almost always included in the sample metadata. The study at large found these results: How much clinical and demographic metadata was included differed by source and by participant, and the metadata was provided uncurated.

V and J lose 8 bases and 1 base, and a span of 17 bases separates them. For CDR1 and CDR2, the germline V gene (reference sequence) lists LNHDA and SQIVND. From its cysteine to its phenylalanine, the CDR3 spans 15 amino acids. The retained sequence is limited to the CDR3, 45 bases, with the frame set at the first base. Collaborating institutions collected whole blood in K2EDTA tubes following their own protocols. Collaborator samples were shipped for TCRbeta analysis as frozen whole blood, isolated PBMCs, or DNA extracted from either sample type. The immunoSEQ Assay, a bias-controlled multiplex PCR, was used to amplify TCRbeta CDR3 regions from genomic DNA. As for how the authors treated the data: The number of nucleated cells in each sample was estimated from the amplification of reference gene primers within the assay. To quantify the absolute abundance of each unique TCRbeta CDR3 rearrangement, sequence reads were collapsed and filtered. For each sample, productive Simpson clonality was calculated as the square root of Simpson's diversity index over productive rearrangements. TCRdb took this table from immuneACCESS and kept in-frame rearrangements with V and J called. Such tables lack part of the clones; where checked against another copy, unresolved V genes explain under half of the gap, and the rest is unexplained. Clonal size and the V and J genes are those of that table, whereas D and trimming came from the DNA. In this sample the table shows 90,000 to 130,000 clones, over 75% of which occur a single time. About 2.2% of the sample goes to the ten largest clones.

Material for sequencing was peripheral blood. In this chain, TRBV19 is recombined with TRBJ1-1; the D region possibly corresponds to TRBD1 (6 bases align). This receptor was taken from a human donor in a cohort sampled during active COVID-19. This receptor has the CDR3 CASHPRDTGNTEAFF. The bases read TGTGCCAGTCATCCCCGGGACACGGGGAACACTGAAGCTTTCTTT.